These 2 T cell receptor beta chains were all obtained from the same sample, sequenced in a study of blood T cells in healthy people across ages. For the second PCR, which ran for 7 to 11 cycles, a sample-barcoded 5' primer and a J-beta primer mix were used. TCRdb recomputed calls from the 5' RACE reads with MiXCR, one row per CDR3 protein. The table lists about a million distinct CDR3 sequences, roughly 48% of them singletons. The sequenced material came from blood. The receptors originated from a young man in good health.

This clonotype was detected a few times. This sequence joins TRBV15 and TRBJ2-4; 8 nucleotides align to TRBD1. CDR3 size: 15 residues. Germline V gene sequence: CDR1 LNHNV, CDR2 YYDKDF (reference sequence). The V gene end was trimmed by 0 bases and the J gene end by 8 bases; junction bases not matched to a gene: 6. The CDR3 bases are TGTGCCACCAGCAGAGACCCGACAGGGGTGGACATTCAGTACTTC. It specifies CATSRDPTGVDIQYF.

This clonotype was detected only a few times. The gene calls are TRBV21-1 and TRBJ1-6. TRBV21-1 is annotated as a pseudogene. The CDR3 has 16 residues. The CDR3 loop is CASSQAGCSYNSPLHF. The CDR3 nucleotides are TGTGCCAGCAGTCAAGCCGGGTGCTCCTATAATTCACCCCTCCACTTT.